The source of this T cell receptor beta chain is a study of cytomegalovirus exposure and HLA in healthy donors. Study results and caveats: First-cohort TCR clusters tended to co-occur in the roughly 130 validation repertoires, a later analysis found. Rarity characterized most TCR sequences, yet some public TCRs appeared in many donors. It was 150 to 200 TCR beta chains that were listed as cytomegalovirus-associated.

Germline V gives CDR1 PRHDT, CDR2 FYEKMQ (reference sequence). The CDR3 contains 14 residues. Trimming pared 5 bases from V and 1 base from J, leaving 9 bases between. This clone was picked up a small number of times. Its antigen remains unidentified. The protocol was immunoSEQ multiplex PCR, while the TCRdb copy is restricted to in-frame clones and leaves out a portion. The data contain around 140,000 clones, about 87% of them singletons. The origin of this receptor is a man aged 18 to 30 in good health and CMV-seropositive. The sequenced sample consisted of PBMCs. The rearrangement links TRBV13 to TRBJ1-3; no reliable D call. The CDR3 nucleotides are TGTGCCAGCAGCGCGGCCCATTCTGGAAACACCATATATTTT. As protein: CASSAAHSGNTIYF.